The clone carrying this TCR beta chain was detected many times. Germline V gene sequence: CDR1 SGHDT, CDR2 YYEEEE. V lost 0 bases and J lost 6, with 24 bases in between. The CDR3 totals 18 residues. Genomic DNA templated the TCR beta VDJ and CDR3 profiling. TCRdb called the reads again in MiXCR, with one record for every CDR3 protein. The data show under 200,000 distinct CDR3 sequences, with just under 45% seen just once and 0.9% to 1.2% held by the top ten. The sample belongs to a study of CD8+CD57+ T cells in acquired aplastic anemia. J is TRBJ1-1 and V is TRBV5-6; TRBD1 might be the D (5 bases). The TCR sequence derives from a human donor in good health. The sample consisted of sorted CD4+, CD8+, or CD8+CD57+ T cells (not recorded which) from PBMCs. DNA of the CDR3: TGTGCCAGCAGCTTGGGGAGACAGCCAGGTGCATGGTTCGCTGAAGCTTTCTTT. Protein product: CASSLGRQPGAWFAEAFF.